Detailed here is one T cell receptor (beta chain). The data were taken from a study of control samples from healthy donors and cancer patients. Clones were read by immunoSEQ multiplex PCR, and TCRdb kept only the in-frame ones, dropping some. This sample yields about 140,000 clones, of which 80% to 95% are seen a single time; 11% belongs to the top ten. Germline V gene sequence: CDR1 SGHAT, CDR2 FQNNGV. There are 18 residues in the CDR3. Trimming took 2 bases from V and 1 from J, leaving 18 bases between them. Sequenced sample: blood. The source of this sequence is a young man in good health. This chain joins TRBV11-2 and TRBJ1-3; maybe TRBD1 (6 bases). The CDR3 coding sequence is TGTGCCAGCAGCTTATTGTCTGCCGGGGGGGCTTCTGGAAACACCATATATTTT. Protein: CASSLLSAGGASGNTIYF.